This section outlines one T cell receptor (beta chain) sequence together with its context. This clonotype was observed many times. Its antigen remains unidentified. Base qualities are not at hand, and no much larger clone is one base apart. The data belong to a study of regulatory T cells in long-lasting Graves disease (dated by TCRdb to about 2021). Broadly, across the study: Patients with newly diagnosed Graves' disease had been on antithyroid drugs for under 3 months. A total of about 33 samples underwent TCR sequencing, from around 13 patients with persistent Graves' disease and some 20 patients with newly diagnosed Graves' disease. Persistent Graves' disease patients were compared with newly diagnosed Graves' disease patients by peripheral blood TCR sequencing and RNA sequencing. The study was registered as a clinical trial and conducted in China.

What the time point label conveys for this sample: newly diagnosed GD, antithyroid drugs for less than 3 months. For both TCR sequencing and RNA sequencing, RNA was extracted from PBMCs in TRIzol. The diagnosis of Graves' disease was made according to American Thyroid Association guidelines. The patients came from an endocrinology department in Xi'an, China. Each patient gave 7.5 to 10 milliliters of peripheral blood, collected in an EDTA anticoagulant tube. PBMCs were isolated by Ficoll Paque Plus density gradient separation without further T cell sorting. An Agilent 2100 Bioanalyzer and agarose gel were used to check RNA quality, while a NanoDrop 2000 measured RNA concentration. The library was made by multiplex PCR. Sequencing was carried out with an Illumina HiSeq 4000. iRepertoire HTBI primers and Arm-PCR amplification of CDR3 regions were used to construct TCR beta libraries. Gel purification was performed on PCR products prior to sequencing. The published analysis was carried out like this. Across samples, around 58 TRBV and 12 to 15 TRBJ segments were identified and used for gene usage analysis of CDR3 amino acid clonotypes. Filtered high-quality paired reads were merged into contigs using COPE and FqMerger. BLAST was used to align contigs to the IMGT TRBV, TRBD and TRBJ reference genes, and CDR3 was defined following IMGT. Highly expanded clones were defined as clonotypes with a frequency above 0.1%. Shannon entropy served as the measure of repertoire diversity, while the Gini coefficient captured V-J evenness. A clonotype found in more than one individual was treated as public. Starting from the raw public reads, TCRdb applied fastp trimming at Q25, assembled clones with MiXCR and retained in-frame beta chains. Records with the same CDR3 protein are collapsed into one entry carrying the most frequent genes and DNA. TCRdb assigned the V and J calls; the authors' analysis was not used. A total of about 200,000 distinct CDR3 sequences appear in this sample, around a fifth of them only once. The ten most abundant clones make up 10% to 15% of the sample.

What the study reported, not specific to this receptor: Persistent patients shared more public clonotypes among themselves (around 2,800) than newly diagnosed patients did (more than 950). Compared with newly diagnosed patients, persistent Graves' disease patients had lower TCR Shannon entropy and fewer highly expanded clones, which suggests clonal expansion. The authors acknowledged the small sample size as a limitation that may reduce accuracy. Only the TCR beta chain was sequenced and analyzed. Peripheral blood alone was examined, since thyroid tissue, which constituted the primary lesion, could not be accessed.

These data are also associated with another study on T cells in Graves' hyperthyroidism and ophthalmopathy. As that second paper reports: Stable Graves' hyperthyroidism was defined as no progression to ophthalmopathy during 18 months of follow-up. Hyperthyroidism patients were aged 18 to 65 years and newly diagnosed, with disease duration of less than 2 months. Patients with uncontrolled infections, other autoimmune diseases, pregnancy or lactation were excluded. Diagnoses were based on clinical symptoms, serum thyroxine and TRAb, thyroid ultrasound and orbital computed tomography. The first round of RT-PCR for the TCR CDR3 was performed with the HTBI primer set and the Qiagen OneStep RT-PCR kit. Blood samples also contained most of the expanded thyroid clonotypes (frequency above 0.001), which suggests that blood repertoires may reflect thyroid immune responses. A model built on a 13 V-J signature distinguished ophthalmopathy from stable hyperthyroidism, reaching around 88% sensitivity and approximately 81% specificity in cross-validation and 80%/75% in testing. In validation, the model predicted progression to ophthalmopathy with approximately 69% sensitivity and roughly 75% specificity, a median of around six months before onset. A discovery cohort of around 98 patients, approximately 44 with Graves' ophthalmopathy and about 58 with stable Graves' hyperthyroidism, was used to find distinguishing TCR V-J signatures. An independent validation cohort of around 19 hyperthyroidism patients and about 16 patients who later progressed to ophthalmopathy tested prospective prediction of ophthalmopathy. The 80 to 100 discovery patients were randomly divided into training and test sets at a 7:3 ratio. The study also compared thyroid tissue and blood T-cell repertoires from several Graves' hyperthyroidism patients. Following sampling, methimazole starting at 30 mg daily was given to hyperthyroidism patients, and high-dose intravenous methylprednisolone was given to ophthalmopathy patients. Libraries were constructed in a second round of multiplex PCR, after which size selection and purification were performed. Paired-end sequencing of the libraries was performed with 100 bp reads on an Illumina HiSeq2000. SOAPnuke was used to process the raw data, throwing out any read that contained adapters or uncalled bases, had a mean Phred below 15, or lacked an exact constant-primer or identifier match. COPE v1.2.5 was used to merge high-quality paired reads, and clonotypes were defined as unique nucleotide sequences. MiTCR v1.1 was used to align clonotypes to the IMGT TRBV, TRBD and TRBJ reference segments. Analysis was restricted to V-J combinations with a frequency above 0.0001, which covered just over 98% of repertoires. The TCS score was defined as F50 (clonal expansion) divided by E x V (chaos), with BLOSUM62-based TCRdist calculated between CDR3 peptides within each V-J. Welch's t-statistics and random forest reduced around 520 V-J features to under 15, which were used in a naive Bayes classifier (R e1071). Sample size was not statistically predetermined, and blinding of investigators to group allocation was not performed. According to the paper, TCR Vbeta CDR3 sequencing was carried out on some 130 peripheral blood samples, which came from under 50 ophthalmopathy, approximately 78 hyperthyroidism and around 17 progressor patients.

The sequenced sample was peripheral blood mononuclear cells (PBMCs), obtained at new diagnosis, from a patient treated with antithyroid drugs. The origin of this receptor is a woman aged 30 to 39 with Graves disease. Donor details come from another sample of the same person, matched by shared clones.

The DNA sequence reads TGTGCCAGCAGCCATACGAAAACCCCCCCCTATGGCTACACCTTC. The translation is CASSHTKTPPYGYTF. Rearrangement joined TRBV28 to TRBJ1-2; the D gene lacks a confident call. Spanning cysteine to phenylalanine, the CDR3 consists of 15 amino acids. The DNA shown is the 45-base CDR3, in frame from base 1. Trimming takes 6 bases from V and 4 bases from J, and the germline ends sit 18 bases apart. CDR1 MDHEN and CDR2 SYDVKM were looked up in the germline V gene.